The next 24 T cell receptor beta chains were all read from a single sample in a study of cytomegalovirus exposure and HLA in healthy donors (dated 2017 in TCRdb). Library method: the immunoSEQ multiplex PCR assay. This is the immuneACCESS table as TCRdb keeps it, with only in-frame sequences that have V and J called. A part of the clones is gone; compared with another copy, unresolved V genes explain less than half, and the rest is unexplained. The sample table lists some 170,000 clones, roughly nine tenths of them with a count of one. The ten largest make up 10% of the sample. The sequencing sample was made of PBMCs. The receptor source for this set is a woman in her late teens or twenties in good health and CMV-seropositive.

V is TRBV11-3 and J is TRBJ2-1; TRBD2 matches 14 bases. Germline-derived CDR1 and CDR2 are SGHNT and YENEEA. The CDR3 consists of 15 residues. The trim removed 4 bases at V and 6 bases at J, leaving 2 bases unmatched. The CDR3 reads CASSSGTSGSNEQFF. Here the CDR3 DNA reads TGTGCCAGCAGCTCGGGGACTAGCGGGAGCAATGAGCAGTTCTTC.

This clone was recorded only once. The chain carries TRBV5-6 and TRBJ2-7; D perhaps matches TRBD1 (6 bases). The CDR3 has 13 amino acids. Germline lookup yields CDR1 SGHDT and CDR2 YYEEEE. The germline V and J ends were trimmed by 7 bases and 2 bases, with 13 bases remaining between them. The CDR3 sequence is CASHGTSTYEQYF. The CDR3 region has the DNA TGTGCCAGCCACGGGACATCAACCTACGAGCAGTACTTC. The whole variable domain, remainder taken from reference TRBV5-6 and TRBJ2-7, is DAGVTQSPTHLIKTRGQQVTLRCSPKSGHDTVSWYQQALGQGPQFIFQYYEEEERQRGNFPDRFSGHQFPNYSSELNVNALLLGDSALYLCASHGTSTYEQYFGPGTRLTVT.

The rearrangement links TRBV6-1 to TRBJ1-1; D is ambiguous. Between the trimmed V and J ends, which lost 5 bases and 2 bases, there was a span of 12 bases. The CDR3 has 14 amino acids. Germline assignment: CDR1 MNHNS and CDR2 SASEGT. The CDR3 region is CASSPVEENTEAFF. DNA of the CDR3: TGTGCCAGCAGTCCCGTCGAGGAAAACACTGAAGCTTTCTTT.

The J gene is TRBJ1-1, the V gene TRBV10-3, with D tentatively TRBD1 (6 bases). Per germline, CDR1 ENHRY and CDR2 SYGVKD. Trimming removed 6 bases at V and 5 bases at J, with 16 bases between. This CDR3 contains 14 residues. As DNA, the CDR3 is TGTGCCATCAGGGAGGCAGGGGATTTGACTGAAGCTTTCTTT. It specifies CAIREAGDLTEAFF.

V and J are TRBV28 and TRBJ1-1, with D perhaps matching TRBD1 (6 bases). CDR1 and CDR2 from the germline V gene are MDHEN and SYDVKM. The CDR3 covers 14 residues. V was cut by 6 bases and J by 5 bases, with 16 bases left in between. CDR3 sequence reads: CASREQGTRTEAFF. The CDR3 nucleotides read TGTGCCAGCAGAGAACAGGGAACAAGGACTGAAGCTTTCTTT.

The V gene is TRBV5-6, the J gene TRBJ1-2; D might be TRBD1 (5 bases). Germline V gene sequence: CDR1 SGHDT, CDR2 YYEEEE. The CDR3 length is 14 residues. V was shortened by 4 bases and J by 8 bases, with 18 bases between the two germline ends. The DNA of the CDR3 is TGTGCCAGCAGCGCGACAGACAACTTAAGGGGCTACACCTTC. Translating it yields CASSATDNLRGYTF.

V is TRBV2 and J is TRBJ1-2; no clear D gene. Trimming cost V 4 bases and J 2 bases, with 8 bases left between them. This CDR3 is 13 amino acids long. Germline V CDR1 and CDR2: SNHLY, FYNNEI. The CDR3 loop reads CASSVGQNYGYTF. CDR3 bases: TGTGCCAGCAGTGTTGGGCAGAACTATGGCTACACCTTC.

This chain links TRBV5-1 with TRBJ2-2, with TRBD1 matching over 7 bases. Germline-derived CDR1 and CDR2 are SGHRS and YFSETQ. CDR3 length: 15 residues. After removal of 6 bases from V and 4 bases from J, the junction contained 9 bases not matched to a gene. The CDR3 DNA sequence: TGCGCCAGCACACCTACAGGGGTAACCACCGGGGAGCTGTTTTTT. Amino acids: CASTPTGVTTGELFF.

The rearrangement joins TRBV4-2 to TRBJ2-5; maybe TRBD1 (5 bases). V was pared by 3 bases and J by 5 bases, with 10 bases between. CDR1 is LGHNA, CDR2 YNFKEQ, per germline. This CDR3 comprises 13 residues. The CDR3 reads CASSQTEEETQYF. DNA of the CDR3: TGTGCCAGCAGCCAGACAGAAGAGGAGACCCAGTACTTC.

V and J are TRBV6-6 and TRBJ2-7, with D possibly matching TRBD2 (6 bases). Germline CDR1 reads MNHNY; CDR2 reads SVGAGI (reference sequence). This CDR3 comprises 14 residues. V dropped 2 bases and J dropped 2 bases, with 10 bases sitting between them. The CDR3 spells CASSYLASTYEQYF. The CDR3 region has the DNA TGTGCCAGCAGTTACCTAGCGAGTACCTACGAGCAGTACTTC.

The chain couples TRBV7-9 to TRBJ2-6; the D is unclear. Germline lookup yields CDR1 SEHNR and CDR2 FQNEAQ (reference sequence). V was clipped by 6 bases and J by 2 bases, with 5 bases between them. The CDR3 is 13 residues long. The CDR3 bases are TGTGCCAGCAGGTCCACTGGGGCCAACGTCCTGACTTTC. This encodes CASRSTGANVLTF.

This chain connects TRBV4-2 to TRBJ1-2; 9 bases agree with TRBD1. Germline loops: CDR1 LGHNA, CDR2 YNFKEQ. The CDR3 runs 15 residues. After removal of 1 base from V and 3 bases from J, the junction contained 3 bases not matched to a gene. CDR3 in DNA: TGTGCCAGCAGCCAAGGACAGGGGGTGCACTATGGCTACACCTTC. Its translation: CASSQGQGVHYGYTF.

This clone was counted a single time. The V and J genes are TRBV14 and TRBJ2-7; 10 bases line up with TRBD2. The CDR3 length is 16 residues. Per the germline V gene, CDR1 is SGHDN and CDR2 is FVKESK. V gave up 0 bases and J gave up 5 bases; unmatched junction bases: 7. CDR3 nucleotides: TGTGCCAGCAGCCAAGATGGGTCTAGCGGGAGCCACGAGCAGTACTTC. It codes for CASSQDGSSGSHEQYF.

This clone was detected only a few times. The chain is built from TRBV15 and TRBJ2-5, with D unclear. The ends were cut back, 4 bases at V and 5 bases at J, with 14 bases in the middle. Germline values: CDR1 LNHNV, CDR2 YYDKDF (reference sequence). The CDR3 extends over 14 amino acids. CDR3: CATSTDGQAETQYF. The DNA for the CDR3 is TGTGCCACCAGCACTGATGGCCAAGCGGAGACCCAGTACTTC. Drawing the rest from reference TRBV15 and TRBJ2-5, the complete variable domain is DAMVIQNPRYQVTQFGKPVTLSCSQTLNHNVMYWYQQKSSQAPKLLFHYYDKDFNNEADTPDNFQSRRPNTSFCFLDIRSPGLGDTAMYLCATSTDGQAETQYFGPGTRLLVL.

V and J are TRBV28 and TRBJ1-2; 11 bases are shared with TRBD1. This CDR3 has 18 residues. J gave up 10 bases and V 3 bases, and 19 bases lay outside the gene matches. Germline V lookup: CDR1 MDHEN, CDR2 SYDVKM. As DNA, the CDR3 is TGTGCCAGCAGTTTCTCACCGGGACAGGGGGTCTCTTACCTGGACTACACCTTC. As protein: CASSFSPGQGVSYLDYTF.

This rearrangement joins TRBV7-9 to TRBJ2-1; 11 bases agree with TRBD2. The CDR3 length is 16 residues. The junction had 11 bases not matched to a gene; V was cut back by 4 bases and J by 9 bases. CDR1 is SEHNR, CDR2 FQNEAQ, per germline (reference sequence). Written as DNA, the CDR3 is TGTGCCAGCAGCTCAACTAGCGGGGGACTACATAGTGAGCAGTTCTTC. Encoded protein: CASSSTSGGLHSEQFF.

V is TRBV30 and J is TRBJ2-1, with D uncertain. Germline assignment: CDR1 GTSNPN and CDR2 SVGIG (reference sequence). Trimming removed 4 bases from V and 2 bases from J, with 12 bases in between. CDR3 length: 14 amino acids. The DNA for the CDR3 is TGTGCCTGGAACCAGGCGAGAACCTACAATGAGCAGTTCTTC. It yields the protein CAWNQARTYNEQFF. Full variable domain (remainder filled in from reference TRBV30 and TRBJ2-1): SQTIHQWPATLVQPVGSPLSLECTVEGTSNPNLYWYRQAAGRGLQLLFYSVGIGQISSEVPQNLSASRPQDRQFILSSKKLLLSDSGFYLCAWNQARTYNEQFFGPGTRLTVL.

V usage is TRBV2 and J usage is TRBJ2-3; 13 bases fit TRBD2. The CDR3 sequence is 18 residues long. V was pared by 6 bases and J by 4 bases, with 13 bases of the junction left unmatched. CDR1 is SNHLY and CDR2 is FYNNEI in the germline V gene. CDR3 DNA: TGTGCCAGCAGGGCACCTCCGGGACTAGCGGGAAGGTCAGATACGCAGTATTTT. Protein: CASRAPPGLAGRSDTQYF.

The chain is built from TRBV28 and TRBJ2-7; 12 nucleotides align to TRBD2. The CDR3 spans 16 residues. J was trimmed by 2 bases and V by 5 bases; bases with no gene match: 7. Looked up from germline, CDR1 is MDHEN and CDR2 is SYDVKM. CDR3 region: CASSLTTSGRPYEQYF. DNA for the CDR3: TGTGCCAGCAGTCTCACTACTAGCGGGAGGCCCTACGAGCAGTACTTC. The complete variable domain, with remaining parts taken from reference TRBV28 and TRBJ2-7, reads DVKVTQSSRYLVKRTGEKVFLECVQDMDHENMFWYRQDPGLGLRLIYFSYDVKMKEKGDIPEGYSVSREKKERFSLILESASTNQTSMYLCASSLTTSGRPYEQYFGPGTRLTVT.

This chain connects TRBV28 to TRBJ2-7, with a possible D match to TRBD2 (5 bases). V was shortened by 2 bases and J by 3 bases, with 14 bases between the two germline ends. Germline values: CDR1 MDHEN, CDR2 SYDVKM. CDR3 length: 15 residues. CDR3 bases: TGTGCCAGCAGTTTAAGGCGGGTGAGGCTCTACGAGCAGTACTTC. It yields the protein CASSLRRVRLYEQYF.

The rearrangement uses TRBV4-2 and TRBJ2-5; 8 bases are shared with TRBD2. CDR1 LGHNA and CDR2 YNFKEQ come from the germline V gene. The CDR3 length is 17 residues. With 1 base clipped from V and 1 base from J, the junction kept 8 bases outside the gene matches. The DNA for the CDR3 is TGTGCCAGCAGCCAAGGAGTAGCGGGAAGCGTCCAAGAGACCCAGTACTTC. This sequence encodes CASSQGVAGSVQETQYF.

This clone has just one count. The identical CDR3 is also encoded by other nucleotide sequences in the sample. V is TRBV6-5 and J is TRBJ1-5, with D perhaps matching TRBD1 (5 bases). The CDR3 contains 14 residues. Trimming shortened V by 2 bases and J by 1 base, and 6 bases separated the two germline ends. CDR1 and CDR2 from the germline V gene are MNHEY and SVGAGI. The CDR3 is CASSYGGSNQPQHF. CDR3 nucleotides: TGTGCCAGCAGTTACGGGGGGAGCAATCAGCCCCAGCATTTT.

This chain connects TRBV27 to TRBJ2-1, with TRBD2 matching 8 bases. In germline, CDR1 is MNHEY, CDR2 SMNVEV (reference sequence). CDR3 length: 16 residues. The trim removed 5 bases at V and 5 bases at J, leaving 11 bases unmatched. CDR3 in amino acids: CASSLPGLGTNNEQFF. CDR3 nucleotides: TGTGCCAGCAGTCTACCGGGACTAGGGACTAACAATGAGCAGTTCTTC.

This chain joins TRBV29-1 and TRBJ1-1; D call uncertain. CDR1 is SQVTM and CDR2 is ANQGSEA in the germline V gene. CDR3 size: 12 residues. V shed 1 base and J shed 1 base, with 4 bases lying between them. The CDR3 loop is CSVEGRNTEAFF. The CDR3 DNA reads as TGCAGCGTTGAAGGCAGGAACACTGAAGCTTTCTTT.